Listed here are 26 T cell receptor beta chains from one sample, sequenced in a study of T-cell reconstitution after alpha-beta-depleted transplantation in children (TCRdb year 2016). The library was built by means of PCR. The instrument given in TCRdb is Illumina HiSeq 2500. TCR libraries were prepared with molecular barcoding, using unique molecular identifiers to normalize TCRbeta repertoire quantification. TCRdb reanalyzed the raw reads on its own, using fastp at Q25 for trimming and MiXCR for clone calling, and kept in-frame beta chains. CDR3 protein duplicates are merged, each entry listing the most common genes and DNA. In all, the sample holds about 410,000 distinct CDR3 sequences, and about 20% of those were seen once. 3.5% to 4% of the sample is held by the ten biggest clonotypes. The input for sequencing was PBMCs from the stem cell graft donor, taken from the stem cell graft. The origin of the receptors is a human donor who donated a stem cell graft to a child with acute myeloid leukemia.

V and J are TRBV12-3 or TRBV12-4 and TRBJ2-7; TRBD2 matches 10 bases. This CDR3 is 14 amino acids long. V shed 3 bases and J 4 bases; nucleotides not matched to a gene: 3. This CDR3 reads CASSFSSGRYEQYF. The CDR3 bases are TGTGCCAGCAGTTTTTCTAGCGGGAGATACGAGCAGTACTTC.

The chain joins TRBV5-1 to TRBJ2-3; 7 nucleotides align to TRBD2. Germline V gene data show CDR1 as SGHRS and CDR2 as YFSETQ. Trimming took 9 bases from V and 0 from J; bases not matched to a gene: 10. This CDR3 has 15 amino acids. The CDR3 DNA follows: TGCGCCACCGGACGAAGCGGGACTAGCACAGATACGCAGTATTTT. Residues: CATGRSGTSTDTQYF.

The V and J genes are TRBV12-3 or TRBV12-4 and TRBJ1-3; D is unresolved. The V end was cut by 2 bases, the J end by 10 bases, with 12 bases between. The CDR3 is 13 residues long. CDR3 protein: CASSLSEGGTIYF. The CDR3 bases are TGTGCCAGCAGTTTAAGTGAGGGCGGAACCATATATTTT.

The rearrangement uses TRBV5-1 and TRBJ2-1; TRBD1 might be the D (6 bases). The V and J ends lost 4 bases and 7 bases respectively, with 21 bases between them. Germline CDR1 and CDR2: SGHRS and YFSETQ. This CDR3 is 16 amino acids long. The CDR3 is CASSREGQRFPNEQFF. The CDR3 nucleotides are TGCGCCAGCAGCCGAGAGGGACAAAGGTTCCCTAATGAGCAGTTCTTC.

There are a few counts of this clonotype. V gene TRBV12-3 or TRBV12-4 combines with J gene TRBJ1-1; D remains ambiguous. The CDR3 length is 16 residues. With 6 bases removed from V and 6 bases from J, the gap between germline ends came to 23 bases. Here the CDR3 reads CASSLTRTGRLSEAFF. The CDR3 coding sequence is TGTGCCAGCAGCCTAACCCGGACGGGCCGGTTGTCTGAAGCTTTCTTT.

This rearrangement joins TRBV20-1 to TRBJ2-7, with D perhaps matching TRBD2 (5 bases). The CDR3 has 13 amino acids. Trimming left V 6 bases short and J 1 base short, with 13 bases between. Looked up from germline, CDR1 is DFQATT and CDR2 is SNEGSKA (reference sequence). The CDR3 spells CSAISAGSYEQYF. The CDR3, as DNA: TGCAGTGCCATTAGCGCAGGTTCCTACGAGCAGTACTTC.

This clonotype was seen at least ten times. CDR3 nucleotide sequence: TGTGCCAGCAGCTTAAGGCGGGGCACCGGGGAGCTGTTTTTT. Translation: CASSLRRGTGELFF. This chain links TRBV7-3 with TRBJ2-2; D might be TRBD2 (6 bases). CDR1 SGHTA and CDR2 FQGTGA come from the germline V gene. Trimming removed 1 base from V and 4 bases from J, with 7 bases in between. The CDR3 length is 14 residues.

This chain uses TRBV20-1 with TRBJ1-2; TRBD1 matches at 8 bases. V was pared by 6 bases and J by 1 base, with 7 bases of the junction left unmatched. Germline values: CDR1 DFQATT, CDR2 SNEGSKA (reference sequence). This CDR3 contains 14 residues. DNA for the CDR3: TGCAGTGCCTGGACAGGGACCTATAACTATGGCTACACCTTC. It is translated as CSAWTGTYNYGYTF.

This clonotype was detected a few times. The gene calls are TRBV4-2 and TRBJ2-3, with D possibly TRBD1 on 5 matching bases. Trimming cost V 6 bases and J 0 bases, with 16 bases left between them. This CDR3 has 16 amino acids. Per germline, CDR1 LGHNA and CDR2 YNFKEQ. The CDR3, as DNA: TGTGCCAGCAGACTCACAGGTTATCTAAGCACAGATACGCAGTATTTT. This codes for CASRLTGYLSTDTQYF.

This chain joins TRBV20-1 and TRBJ2-1, with 11 nucleotides matching TRBD2. Germline-derived CDR1 and CDR2 are DFQATT and SNEGSKA (reference sequence). The CDR3 loop spans 15 amino acids. The V gene end was trimmed by 6 bases and the J gene end by 3 bases; junction bases not matched to a gene: 7. CDR3: CSAAPGTSGYNEQFF. The CDR3 nucleotides read TGCAGTGCAGCCCCCGGGACTAGCGGCTACAATGAGCAGTTCTTC.

At least ten counts were recorded for this clonotype. The genes are TRBV6-5 and TRBJ2-5; D may be TRBD1 (5 bases). The CDR3 loop spans 13 amino acids. CDR1 is MNHEY and CDR2 is SVGAGI in the germline V gene. Deletions cut 9 bases from V and 6 bases from J, with 17 bases between. DNA for the CDR3: TGTGCCAGACCCCGTTGCAGGGTTAAGACCCAGTACTTC. Encoded protein: CARPRCRVKTQYF.

The genes are TRBV25-1 and TRBJ2-7; 12 positions agree with TRBD1. The length of the CDR3 is 15 residues. Germline CDR1 reads MGHDK; CDR2 reads SYGVNS. The V gene end was trimmed by 3 bases and the J gene end by 6 bases; junction bases not matched to a gene: 6. CDR3 in DNA: TGTGCCAGCAGTGATATGGGACAGGGGGCGGGCGAGCAGTACTTC. It specifies CASSDMGQGAGEQYF.

This clonotype was counted between two and nine times. The chain joins TRBV6-1 to TRBJ2-7; D uncertain. V gave up 5 bases and J gave up 3 bases, with 17 bases separating them. CDR3 length: 15 amino acids. Germline CDR1 MNHNS, CDR2 SASEGT. CDR3 sequence reads: CASSPPVGIGYEQYF. DNA of the CDR3: TGTGCCAGCAGTCCCCCCGTGGGAATAGGCTACGAGCAGTACTTC.

The chain carries TRBV12-3 or TRBV12-4 and TRBJ1-1, with a possible D match to TRBD1 (5 bases). The V end was cut by 3 bases, the J end by 0 bases, with 11 bases between. The CDR3 covers 15 residues. The CDR3 DNA sequence: TGTGCCAGCAGTTTTGTTCTGGGGGTGAACACTGAAGCTTTCTTT. Its translation: CASSFVLGVNTEAFF.

V is TRBV20-1 and J is TRBJ2-5; D uncertain. V dropped 3 bases and J dropped 5 bases, with 13 bases sitting between them. CDR3 length: 13 amino acids. Germline V gene lookup returns CDR1 DFQATT and CDR2 SNEGSKA (reference sequence). DNA for the CDR3: TGCAGTGCTAGTATAGGTGTGGGGGAGACCCAGTACTTC. This encodes CSASIGVGETQYF.

The chain carries TRBV4-1 and TRBJ1-5; D ambiguous. This CDR3 contains 15 residues. V gave up 0 bases and J gave up 3 bases, with 9 bases separating them. Germline V gene data show CDR1 as MGHRA and CDR2 as YSYEKL. CDR3 sequence (DNA): TGCGCCAGCAGCCAAGAGGGCCAGGTCAATCAGCCCCAGCATTTT. Translation gives CASSQEGQVNQPQHF.

The V and J genes are TRBV12-3 or TRBV12-4 and TRBJ2-7; D unclear. Trimming stripped 6 bases from V and 6 bases from J, with 12 bases between. The CDR3 loop spans 12 amino acids. The CDR3 sequence is CASSPSLPEQYF. The DNA of the CDR3 is TGTGCCAGCAGCCCCTCGTTACCCGAGCAGTACTTC.

This clonotype was seen more than once but under ten times. V gene TRBV7-3 combines with J gene TRBJ1-2, with D perhaps TRBD1 (5 bases). The ends were cut back, 5 bases at V and 6 bases at J, with 13 bases in the middle. This CDR3 spans 13 amino acids. Germline values: CDR1 SGHTA, CDR2 FQGTGA. The CDR3 sequence is CASSPRKGHGYTF. The DNA for the CDR3 is TGTGCCAGCAGCCCAAGGAAGGGGCATGGCTACACCTTC.

In this sample, this clonotype turned up many times. The V call is TRBV29-1, the J call TRBJ2-1; the D gene is possibly TRBD2 (6 bases). There are 15 residues in the CDR3. Between the trimmed V and J ends, which lost 3 bases and 7 bases, there was a span of 19 bases. Looked up from germline, CDR1 is SQVTM and CDR2 is ANQGSEA. DNA for the CDR3: TGCAGCGTTGATCATAGGGGCGGGGTGAGGAATGAGCAGTTCTTC. Translated, it gives CSVDHRGGVRNEQFF.

CDR3 in amino acids: CASSLIAAQETQYF. In DNA form, the CDR3 reads TGTGCCAGCAGTTTAATAGCGGCGCAAGAGACCCAGTACTTC. The chain employs TRBV12-3 or TRBV12-4 and TRBJ2-5; maybe TRBD2 (6 bases). V dropped 2 bases and J dropped 2 bases, with 9 bases sitting between them. CDR3 length: 14 amino acids.

The chain recombines TRBV29-1 with TRBJ2-5, with D uncertain. The length of the CDR3 is 11 residues. Germline CDR1 reads SQVTM; CDR2 reads ANQGSEA. V lost 3 bases and J lost 5, with 7 bases in between. The CDR3 region has the DNA TGCAGCGTTGAGATCGGGGAGACCCAGTACTTC. This gives the protein CSVEIGETQYF.

This clonotype has ten or more counts. The gene calls are TRBV20-1 and TRBJ2-1, with D possibly matching TRBD2 (6 bases). Germline CDR1 and CDR2: DFQATT and SNEGSKA (reference sequence). The CDR3 extends over 13 amino acids. The V and J ends lost 2 bases and 7 bases respectively, with 12 bases between them. Here the CDR3 DNA reads TGCAGTGCTAGAATGGGCGGGATTAATGAGCAGTTCTTC. Translated: CSARMGGINEQFF.

This clonotype was counted a few times. This chain uses TRBV13 with TRBJ2-2, with 10 bases fitting TRBD2. Germline loops: CDR1 PRHDT, CDR2 FYEKMQ (reference sequence). Trimming took 4 bases from V and 3 from J; bases not matched to a gene: 8. CDR3 length: 17 residues. CDR3 sequence (DNA): TGTGCCAGCAGCTCCCGGACTAGCGGAGGGTACACCGGGGAGCTGTTTTTT. It translates to CASSSRTSGGYTGELFF.

For the CDR3, the DNA is TGCAGTGCTAGAGATGTATCCGTGACACCGGGCCGGGAGACCCAGTACTTC. Translation gives CSARDVSVTPGRETQYF. The rearrangement links TRBV20-1 to TRBJ2-5; D not resolved. The V gene lost 0 bases and the J gene lost 5 bases, with 22 bases spanning the gap. Looked up from germline, CDR1 is DFQATT and CDR2 is SNEGSKA (reference sequence). This CDR3 comprises 17 residues.

The V gene is TRBV27, the J gene TRBJ1-2; D possibly corresponds to TRBD1 (6 bases). In germline, CDR1 is MNHEY, CDR2 SMNVEV (reference sequence). CDR3 length equals 13 residues. V lost 5 bases and J lost 6, with 13 bases in between. CDR3 in amino acids: CASSPWTADGYTF. In nucleotides, the CDR3 is TGTGCCAGCAGTCCTTGGACAGCCGATGGCTACACCTTC.

This clonotype was counted a few times. CDR3 sequence reads: CASSYSRNSYNEQFF. In DNA, the CDR3 is TGTGCCAGCAGTTACTCCCGGAACTCCTACAATGAGCAGTTCTTC. This chain connects TRBV6-5 to TRBJ2-1; D uncertain. The V and J ends lost 0 bases and 0 bases respectively, with 6 bases between them. The CDR3 is 15 residues long. The germline V gene encodes CDR1 MNHEY and CDR2 SVGAGI.